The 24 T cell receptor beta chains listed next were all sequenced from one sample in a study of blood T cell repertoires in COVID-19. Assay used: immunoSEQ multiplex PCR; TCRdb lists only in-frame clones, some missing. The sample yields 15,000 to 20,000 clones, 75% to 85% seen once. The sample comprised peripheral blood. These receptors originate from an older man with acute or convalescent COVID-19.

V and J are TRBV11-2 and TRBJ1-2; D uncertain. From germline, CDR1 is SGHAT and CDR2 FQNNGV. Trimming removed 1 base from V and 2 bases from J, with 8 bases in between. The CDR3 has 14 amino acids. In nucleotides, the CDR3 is TGTGCCAGCAGCTTAGCCGGGGTCAACTATGGCTACACCTTC. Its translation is CASSLAGVNYGYTF.

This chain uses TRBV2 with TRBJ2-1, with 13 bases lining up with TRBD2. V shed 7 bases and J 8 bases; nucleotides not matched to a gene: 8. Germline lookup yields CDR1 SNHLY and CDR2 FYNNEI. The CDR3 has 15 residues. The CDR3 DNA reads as TGTGCCAGCAACCTACTAGCGGGGGGGAGGGATGAGCAGTTCTTC. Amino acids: CASNLLAGGRDEQFF. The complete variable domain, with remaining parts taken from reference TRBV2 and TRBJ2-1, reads EPEVTQTPSHQVTQMGQEVILRCVPISNHLYFYWYRQILGQKVEFLVSFYNNEISEKSEIFDDQFSVERPDGSNFTLKIRSTKLEDSAMYFCASNLLAGGRDEQFFGPGTRLTVL.

CDR3 sequence: CASTPSPETQYF. The DNA for the CDR3 is TGTGCCAGCACCCCCTCCCCGGAGACCCAGTACTTC. V and J are TRBV28 and TRBJ2-5; D is undetermined. V was shortened by 7 bases and J by 5 bases, with 11 bases between the two germline ends. CDR3 length equals 12 residues. Per the germline V gene, CDR1 is MDHEN and CDR2 is SYDVKM.

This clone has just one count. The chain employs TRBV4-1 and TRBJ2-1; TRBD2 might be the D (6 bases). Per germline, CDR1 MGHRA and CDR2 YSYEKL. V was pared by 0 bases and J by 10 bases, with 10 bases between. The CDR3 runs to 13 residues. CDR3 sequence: CASSQDGGREQFF. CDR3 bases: TGCGCCAGCAGCCAAGACGGGGGACGGGAGCAGTTCTTC.

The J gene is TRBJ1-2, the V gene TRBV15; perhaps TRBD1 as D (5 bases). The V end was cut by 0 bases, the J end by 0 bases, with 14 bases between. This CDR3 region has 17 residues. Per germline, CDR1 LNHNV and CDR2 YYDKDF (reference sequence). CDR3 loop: CATSRDRGRLTNYGYTF. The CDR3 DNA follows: TGTGCCACCAGCAGAGATAGGGGTCGCCTGACTAACTATGGCTACACCTTC.

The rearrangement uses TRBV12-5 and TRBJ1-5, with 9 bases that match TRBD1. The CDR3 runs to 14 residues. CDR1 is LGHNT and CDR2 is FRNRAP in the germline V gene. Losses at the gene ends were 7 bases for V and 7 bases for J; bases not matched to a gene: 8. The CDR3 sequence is CASAGGTGNQPQHF. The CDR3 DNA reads TGTGCTAGTGCCGGGGGGACAGGGAACCAGCCCCAGCATTTT.

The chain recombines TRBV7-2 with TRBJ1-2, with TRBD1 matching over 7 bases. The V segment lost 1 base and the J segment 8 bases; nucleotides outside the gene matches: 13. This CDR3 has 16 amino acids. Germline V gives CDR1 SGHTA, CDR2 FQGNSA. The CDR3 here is CASSLGRDSALLGYTF. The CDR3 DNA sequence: TGTGCCAGCAGCTTAGGCCGGGACAGCGCCCTCCTCGGCTACACCTTC.

DNA for the CDR3: TGTGCCAGCAGACAATCAGGCACCAAATCCTATGGCTACACCTTC. Translation gives CASRQSGTKSYGYTF. This chain joins TRBV7-8 and TRBJ1-2; D unclear. The CDR3 length is 15 residues. Germline assignment: CDR1 SGHVS and CDR2 FQNEAQ. With 6 bases removed from V and 4 bases from J, the gap between germline ends came to 18 bases.

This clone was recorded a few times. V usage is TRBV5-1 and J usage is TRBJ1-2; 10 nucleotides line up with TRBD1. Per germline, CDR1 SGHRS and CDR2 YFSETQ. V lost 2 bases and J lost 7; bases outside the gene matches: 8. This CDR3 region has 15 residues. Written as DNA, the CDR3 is TGCGCCAGCAGCTTCTCCGGACAGGGGGAGGGTGGCTACACCTTC. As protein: CASSFSGQGEGGYTF.

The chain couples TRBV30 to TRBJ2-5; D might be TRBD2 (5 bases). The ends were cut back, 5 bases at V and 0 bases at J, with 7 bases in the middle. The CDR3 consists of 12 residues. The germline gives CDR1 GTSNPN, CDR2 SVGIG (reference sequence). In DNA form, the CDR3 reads TGTGCCTGGTCGGGGTACCAAGAGACCCAGTACTTC. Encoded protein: CAWSGYQETQYF.

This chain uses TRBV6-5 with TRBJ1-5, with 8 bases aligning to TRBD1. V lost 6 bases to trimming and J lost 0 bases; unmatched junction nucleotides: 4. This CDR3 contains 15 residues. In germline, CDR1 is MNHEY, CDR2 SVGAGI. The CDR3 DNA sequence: TGTGCCAGCAGGAGACAGGGGAATAGCAATCAGCCCCAGCATTTT. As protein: CASRRQGNSNQPQHF.

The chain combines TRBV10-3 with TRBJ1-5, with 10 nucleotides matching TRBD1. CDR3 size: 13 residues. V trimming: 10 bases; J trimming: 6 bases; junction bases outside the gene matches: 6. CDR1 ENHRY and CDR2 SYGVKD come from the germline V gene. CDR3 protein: CASGTGEFQPQHF. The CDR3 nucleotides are TGTGCCAGCGGGACAGGGGAGTTTCAGCCCCAGCATTTT.

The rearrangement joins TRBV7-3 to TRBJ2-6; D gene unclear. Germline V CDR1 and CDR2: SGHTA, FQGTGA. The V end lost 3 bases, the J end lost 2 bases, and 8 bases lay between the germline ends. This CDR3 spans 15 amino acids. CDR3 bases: TGTGCCAGCAGCTTTCGGTCGGCTGGGGCCAACGTCCTGACTTTC. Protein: CASSFRSAGANVLTF.

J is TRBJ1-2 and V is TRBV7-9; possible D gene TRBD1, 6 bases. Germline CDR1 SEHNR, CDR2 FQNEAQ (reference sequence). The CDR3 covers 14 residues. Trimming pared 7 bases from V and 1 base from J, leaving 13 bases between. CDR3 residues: CASNTGLLNYGYTF. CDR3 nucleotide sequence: TGTGCCAGCAACACAGGGCTCCTTAACTATGGCTACACCTTC.

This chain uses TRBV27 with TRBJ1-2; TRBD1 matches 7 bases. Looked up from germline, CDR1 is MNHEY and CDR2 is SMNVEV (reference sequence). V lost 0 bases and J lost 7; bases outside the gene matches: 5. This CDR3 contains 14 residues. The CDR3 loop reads CASSLSGGLGGYTF. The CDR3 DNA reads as TGTGCCAGCAGTTTATCAGGGGGCCTAGGTGGCTACACCTTC.

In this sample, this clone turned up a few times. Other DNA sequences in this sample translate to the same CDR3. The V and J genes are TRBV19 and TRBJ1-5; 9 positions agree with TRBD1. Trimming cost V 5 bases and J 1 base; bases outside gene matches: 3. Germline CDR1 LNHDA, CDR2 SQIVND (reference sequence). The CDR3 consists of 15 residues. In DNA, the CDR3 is TGTGCCAGTAGTGGGACAGGGACGAGCAATCAGCCCCAGCATTTT. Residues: CASSGTGTSNQPQHF.

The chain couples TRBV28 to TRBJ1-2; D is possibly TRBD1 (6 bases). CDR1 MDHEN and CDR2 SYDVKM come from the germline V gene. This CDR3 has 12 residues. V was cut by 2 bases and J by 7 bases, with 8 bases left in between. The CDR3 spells CASSLGTSGYTF. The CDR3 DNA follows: TGTGCCAGCAGTTTAGGGACATCTGGCTACACCTTC.

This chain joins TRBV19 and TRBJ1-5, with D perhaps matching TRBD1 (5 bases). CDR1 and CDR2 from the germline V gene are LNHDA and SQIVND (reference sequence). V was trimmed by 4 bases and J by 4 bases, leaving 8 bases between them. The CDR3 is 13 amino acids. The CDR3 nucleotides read TGTGCCAGTAGTAGACAGAAAAATCAGCCCCAGCATTTT. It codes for CASSRQKNQPQHF.

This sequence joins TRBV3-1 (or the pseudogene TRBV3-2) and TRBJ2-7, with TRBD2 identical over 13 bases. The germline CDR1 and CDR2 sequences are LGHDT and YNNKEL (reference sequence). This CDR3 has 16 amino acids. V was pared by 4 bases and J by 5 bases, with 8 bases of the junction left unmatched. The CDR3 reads CASSLGLAGSVNEQYF. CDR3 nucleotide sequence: TGTGCCAGCAGCCTGGGACTAGCGGGGTCGGTCAACGAGCAGTACTTC.

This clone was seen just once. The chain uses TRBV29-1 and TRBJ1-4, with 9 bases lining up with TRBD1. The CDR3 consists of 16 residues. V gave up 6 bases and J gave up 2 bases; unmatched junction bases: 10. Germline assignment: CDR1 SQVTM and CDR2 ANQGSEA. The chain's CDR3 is CSVRGQGLTTNEKLFF. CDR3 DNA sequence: TGCAGCGTCCGTGGACAGGGGTTAACGACTAATGAAAAACTGTTTTTT.

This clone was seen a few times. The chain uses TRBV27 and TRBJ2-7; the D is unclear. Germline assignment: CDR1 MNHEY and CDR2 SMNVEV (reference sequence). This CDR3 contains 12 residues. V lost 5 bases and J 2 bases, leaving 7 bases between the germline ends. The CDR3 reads CASSNGPYEQYF. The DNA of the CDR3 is TGTGCCAGCAGTAACGGTCCCTACGAGCAGTACTTC.

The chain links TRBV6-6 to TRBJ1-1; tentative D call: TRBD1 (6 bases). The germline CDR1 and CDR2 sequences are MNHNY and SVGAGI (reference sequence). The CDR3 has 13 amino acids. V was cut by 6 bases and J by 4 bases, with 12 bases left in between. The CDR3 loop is CASRLQGVTEAFF. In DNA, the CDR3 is TGTGCCAGCAGACTACAGGGTGTCACTGAAGCTTTCTTT.

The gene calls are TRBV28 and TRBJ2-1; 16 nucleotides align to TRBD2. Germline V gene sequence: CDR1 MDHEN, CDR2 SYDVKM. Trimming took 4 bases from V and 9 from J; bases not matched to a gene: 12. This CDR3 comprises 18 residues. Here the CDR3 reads CASSSSAPGLAGGGEQFF. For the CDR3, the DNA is TGTGCCAGCAGTTCGTCAGCCCCGGGACTAGCGGGGGGGGGTGAGCAGTTCTTC.

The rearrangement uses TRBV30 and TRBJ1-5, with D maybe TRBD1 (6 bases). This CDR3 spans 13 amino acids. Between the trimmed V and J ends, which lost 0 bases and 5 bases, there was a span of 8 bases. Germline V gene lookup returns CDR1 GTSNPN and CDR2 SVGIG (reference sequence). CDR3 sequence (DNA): TGTGCCTGGAGTGTACAGGGCCATCAGCCCCAGCATTTT. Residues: CAWSVQGHQPQHF.